This TCR beta chain was captured in a study of blood T cell repertoires in COVID-19. On the study more broadly: Donors in the United States, Italy and Spain gave samples during acute or convalescent COVID-19.

Patients in Seattle were enrolled during active infection, then followed longitudinally. Method: immunoSEQ multiplex PCR; TCRdb's copy keeps in-frame clones and lacks some. Altogether 300,000 to 400,000 clones are present, around 89% being singletons, with the ten largest covering 1.5% to 2%. The V segment lost 3 bases and the J segment 8 bases; nucleotides outside the gene matches: 11. CDR1 is SEHNR, CDR2 FQNEAQ, per germline (reference sequence). The CDR3 totals 16 residues. Sequencing was performed on peripheral blood. The chain is built from TRBV7-9 and TRBJ1-3; 9 bases agree with TRBD1. The TCR comes from a woman between 25 and 40 years old with COVID-19, enrolled during active disease. CDR3: CASSFVPGQGKHTIYF. The CDR3 bases are TGTGCCAGCAGCTTCGTTCCGGGACAGGGTAAACACACCATATATTTT. Based on the CDR3 plus reference TRBV7-9 and TRBJ1-3, the full variable domain is DTGVSQNPRHKITKRGQNVTFRCDPISEHNRLYWYRQTLGQGPEFLTYFQNEAQLEKSRLLSDRFSAERPKGSFSTLEIQRTEQGDSAMYLCASSFVPGQGKHTIYFGEGSWLTVV.